The 14 T cell receptor beta chains reported below all come from one sample, sequenced in a study of graft-versus-host responses after intestinal transplantation. Using immunoSEQ multiplex PCR, the repertoire was profiled, and TCRdb retains in-frame clones only, with some absent. The sample carries 33,000 or so clones, just under 95% recorded once. The sample was PBMCs, taken 16 days after intestinal transplant. The source is a human patient who received an intestinal transplant, so some T cells may come from the graft donor.

The rearrangement uses TRBV5-4 and TRBJ2-2; TRBD2 aligns across 9 bases. Trimming took 2 bases from V and 4 from J; bases not matched to a gene: 12. The CDR3 sequence is 18 residues long. Germline values: CDR1 SGHNT, CDR2 YYREEE (reference sequence). CDR3 DNA sequence: TGTGCCAGCAGCTTTGATTGGATGACTAGCGGTATCACCGGGGAGCTGTTTTTT. It specifies CASSFDWMTSGITGELFF.

The chain links TRBV5-1 to TRBJ1-1, with 10 positions matching TRBD1. From germline, CDR1 is SGHRS and CDR2 YFSETQ. The CDR3 is 16 amino acids. Trimming removed 3 bases from V and 4 bases from J; junction bases left unmatched: 9. CDR3 protein: CASSSRGQGRSTEAFF. The CDR3 DNA is TGCGCCAGCAGCTCACGGGGACAGGGGAGGAGCACTGAAGCTTTCTTT.

The chain has TRBV2 and TRBJ2-1; 8 positions match TRBD2. Germline CDR1 reads SNHLY; CDR2 reads FYNNEI. The CDR3 is 15 amino acids. V shed 4 bases, J shed 7 bases, and the junction held 9 bases outside the gene matches. CDR3 in amino acids: CASSGPGLVLNEQFF. The CDR3 nucleotides are TGTGCCAGCAGTGGACCGGGACTAGTTCTGAATGAGCAGTTCTTC. Full variable domain (rest looked up from reference TRBV2 and TRBJ2-1): EPEVTQTPSHQVTQMGQEVILRCVPISNHLYFYWYRQILGQKVEFLVSFYNNEISEKSEIFDDQFSVERPDGSNFTLKIRSTKLEDSAMYFCASSGPGLVLNEQFFGPGTRLTVL.

The gene calls are TRBV6-4 and TRBJ1-6; D is unclear. The V gene's germline CDR1 is MRHNA and CDR2 SNTAGT. The V end was cut by 3 bases, the J end by 7 bases, with 13 bases between. The CDR3 has 15 amino acids. This CDR3 is CASSEWSEWNSPLHF. The CDR3 DNA reads TGTGCCAGCAGTGAATGGTCGGAGTGGAATTCACCCCTCCACTTT.

This chain connects TRBV7-6 to TRBJ2-7; D possibly corresponds to TRBD1 (6 bases). The length of the CDR3 is 16 residues. Germline V lookup: CDR1 SGHVS, CDR2 FNYEAQ. V lost 5 bases and J lost 0, with 17 bases in between. CDR3 protein: CASSTHTGQSSYEQYF. The CDR3 nucleotides are TGTGCCAGCAGCACACACACAGGGCAGAGCTCCTACGAGCAGTACTTC. Full variable domain (rest looked up from reference TRBV7-6 and TRBJ2-7): GAGVSQSPRYKVTKRGQDVALRCDPISGHVSLYWYRQALGQGPEFLTYFNYEAQQDKSGLPNDRFSAERPEGSISTLTIQRTEQRDSAMYRCASSTHTGQSSYEQYFGPGTRLTVT.

V and J are TRBV11-1 and TRBJ2-5; the D call may be TRBD1 or TRBD2 (5 bases each). Germline CDR1 SGHAT, CDR2 FQDESV (reference sequence). Trimming took 5 bases from V and 3 from J, leaving 19 bases between them. The CDR3 loop spans 16 amino acids. The DNA of the CDR3 is TGTGCCAGCAGCCGCCCGAGAGGGGCGGTAGAAGAGACCCAGTACTTC. Protein product: CASSRPRGAVEETQYF.

J is TRBJ2-6 and V is TRBV4-3; D unclear. Looked up from germline, CDR1 is LGHNA and CDR2 is YSLEER. The germline V and J ends were trimmed by 6 bases and 1 base, with 7 bases remaining between them. This CDR3 has 14 residues. The CDR3 DNA reads TGCGCCAGCAGTCCAGGATCTGGGGCCAACGTCCTGACTTTC. Amino acid sequence: CASSPGSGANVLTF.

The gene calls are TRBV28 and TRBJ1-4; 7 bases are shared with TRBD1. Unmatched junction bases numbered 2, after V lost 8 bases and J lost 5 bases. Germline V lookup: CDR1 MDHEN, CDR2 SYDVKM. The CDR3 has 12 amino acids. The CDR3 is CASGQENEKLFF. The CDR3 nucleotides read TGTGCCAGCGGACAGGAAAATGAAAAACTGTTTTTT.

The chain's CDR3 is CASRLLHQETQYF. CDR3 nucleotides: TGTGCCAGCAGACTGCTACACCAAGAGACCCAGTACTTC. The chain carries TRBV6-5 and TRBJ2-5, with D unresolved. The ends were cut back, 6 bases at V and 0 bases at J, with 8 bases in the middle. CDR3 length equals 13 residues. CDR1 and CDR2 from the germline V gene are MNHEY and SVGAGI.

The chain combines TRBV6-1 with TRBJ1-1; D gene unclear. The germline V and J ends were trimmed by 7 bases and 2 bases, with 11 bases remaining between them. The CDR3 extends over 13 amino acids. Germline loops: CDR1 MNHNS, CDR2 SASEGT. The CDR3 DNA reads TGTGCCAGCACGCCGGGCCCTAACACTGAAGCTTTCTTT. It is translated as CASTPGPNTEAFF.

The V and J genes are TRBV27 and TRBJ1-1; D gene unclear. There are 12 residues in the CDR3. The germline gives CDR1 MNHEY, CDR2 SMNVEV (reference sequence). The V gene lost 2 bases and the J gene lost 5 bases, with 6 bases spanning the gap. CDR3 loop: CASSLTGTEAFF. CDR3 DNA sequence: TGTGCCAGCAGTTTAACGGGGACTGAAGCTTTCTTT.

The rearrangement uses TRBV9 and TRBJ2-2; tentatively, D is TRBD1 or TRBD2 (5 bases each). Germline lookup yields CDR1 SGDLS and CDR2 YYNGEE. The CDR3 extends over 15 amino acids. V was clipped by 4 bases and J by 2 bases, with 12 bases between them. This chain's CDR3 is CASSSPRDNTGELFF. The DNA of the CDR3 is TGTGCCAGCAGCTCCCCCCGGGACAACACCGGGGAGCTGTTTTTT.

For the CDR3, the DNA is TGTGCCAGCAGCTTGGTACGGTCCTCCTACGAGCAGTACTTC. Its protein is CASSLVRSSYEQYF. The chain combines TRBV5-6 with TRBJ2-7, with D unclear. Trimming stripped 0 bases from V and 0 bases from J, with 7 bases between. CDR3 length equals 14 residues. Germline values: CDR1 SGHDT, CDR2 YYEEEE.

J is TRBJ1-5 and V is TRBV4-1; D may be TRBD1 (6 bases). The V gene lost 4 bases and the J gene lost 6 bases, with 16 bases spanning the gap. CDR3 length: 15 amino acids. Germline-derived CDR1 and CDR2 are MGHRA and YSYEKL. Here the CDR3 reads CASSLSPGAGQPQHF. CDR3 coding DNA: TGCGCCAGCAGCCTTAGTCCGGGGGCTGGTCAGCCCCAGCATTTT.